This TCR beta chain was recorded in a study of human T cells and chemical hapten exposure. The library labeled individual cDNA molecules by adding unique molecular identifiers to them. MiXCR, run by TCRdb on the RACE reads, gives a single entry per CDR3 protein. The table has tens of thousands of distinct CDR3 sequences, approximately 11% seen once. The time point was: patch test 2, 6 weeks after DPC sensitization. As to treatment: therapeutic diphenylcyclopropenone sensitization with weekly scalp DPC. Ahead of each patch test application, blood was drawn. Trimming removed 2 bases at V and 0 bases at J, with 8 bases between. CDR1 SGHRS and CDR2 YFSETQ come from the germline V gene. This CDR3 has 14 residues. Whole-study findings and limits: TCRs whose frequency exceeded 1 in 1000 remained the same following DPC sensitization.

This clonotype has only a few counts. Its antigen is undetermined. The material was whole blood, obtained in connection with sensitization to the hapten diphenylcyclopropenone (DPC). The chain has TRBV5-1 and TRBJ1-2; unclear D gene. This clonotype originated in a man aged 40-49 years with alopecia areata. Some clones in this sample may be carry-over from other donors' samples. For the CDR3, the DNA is TGCGCCAGCAGCTTCGATCTATCTAACTATGGCTACACCTTC. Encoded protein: CASSFDLSNYGYTF.